The clone carrying this TCR beta chain is a singleton in its sample. Its antigen is undetermined. Treatment reported: oral pan-JAK inhibitor, 5-10 mg twice daily. This specimen belongs to a study of CD8+ T cells in alopecia areata. Study-level information: Those treated were given oral tofacitinib at 5 to 10 mg twice daily. Tofacitinib therapy took 6 to 18 months; 6 months off drug came after. Study-wide results and limits: Under tofacitinib, fewer expanded CD8+ clones appeared among the top 100 scalp clones. In scalp and blood, many expanded lesional clones persisted during tofacitinib.

This CDR3 is built from 14 residues. Unmatched junction bases numbered 8, after V lost 3 bases and J lost 9 bases. Germline V gene lookup returns CDR1 SNHLY and CDR2 FYNNEI. In each case, RNA was isolated and then reverse transcribed into cDNA as the sequencing template. Assay used: immunoSEQ multiplex PCR; TCRdb lists only in-frame clones, some missing. The top ten clones hold less than 20% of a sample with around 100,000 clones, almost 60% of them seen once. This sequence joins TRBV2 and TRBJ1-2; 9 positions match TRBD1. The sequenced sample was CD8+ T cells sorted from blood, obtained around week 55, from a patient treated with tofacitinib. The sequence came from a human donor with alopecia areata. CDR3 region: CASSDSGTGFRYTF. In DNA form, the CDR3 reads TGTGCCAGCAGTGATTCCGGGACAGGGTTTCGCTACACCTTC.